This TCR beta chain comes out of a study of blood T cell repertoires in COVID-19. Deletions cut 1 base from V and 4 bases from J, with 11 bases between. Germline assignment: CDR1 GTSNPN and CDR2 SVGIG (reference sequence). The CDR3 totals 14 residues. Produced via immunoSEQ multiplex PCR; TCRdb's table is partial and in-frame only. Here the sample spans 200,000 to 250,000 clones, approximately 85% being singletons. V usage is TRBV30 and J usage is TRBJ2-1; perhaps TRBD2 as D (5 bases). The sample comprised peripheral blood. This sequence was found in a woman older than 75 with COVID-19, enrolled during active disease. The CDR3 sequence: CAWSGAGIYNEQFF. CDR3 DNA sequence: TGTGCCTGGAGTGGGGCCGGGATTTACAATGAGCAGTTCTTC.